Listed here are 29 T cell receptor beta chains from one sample, sequenced in a study of OX40 agonist ivuxolimab in advanced cancers. The receptor library was made with the immunoSEQ multiplex PCR assay. TCRdb took over this immuneACCESS table, retaining in-frame rearrangements with V and J assigned. Such tables are incomplete; in checked studies, under half of the missing clones stem from an unresolved V gene, and the remainder is unexplained. The sample table contains some 49,000 clones; only one count was recorded for around 84% of them. The ten largest clones add up to 20% of the sample. The sequenced sample was CD4+ or CD8+ T cells sorted from blood, obtained in a trial of the OX40 agonist ivuxolimab. Receptors were obtained from an adult with an advanced solid tumor such as melanoma, head and neck, liver or kidney cancer.

The V call is TRBV9, the J call TRBJ2-2; 13 positions agree with TRBD2. Germline V gene sequence: CDR1 SGDLS, CDR2 YYNGEE. This CDR3 has 17 residues. The V segment lost 4 bases and the J segment 6 bases; nucleotides outside the gene matches: 9. The CDR3 loop is CASSPDRLAGGPGELFF. DNA for the CDR3: TGTGCCAGCAGCCCTGATCGACTAGCGGGGGGACCCGGGGAGCTGTTTTTT.

This chain's CDR3 is CASSHGSHEQFF. CDR3 nucleotide sequence: TGCGCCAGCAGCCATGGAAGTCATGAGCAGTTCTTC. This rearrangement joins TRBV4-3 to TRBJ2-1; D call uncertain. Germline CDR1 is LGHNA and CDR2 is YSLEER. V dropped 3 bases and J dropped 8 bases, with 8 bases sitting between them. The CDR3 sequence is 12 residues long.

The chain couples TRBV29-1 to TRBJ2-5; 13 bases are shared with TRBD2. Losses at the gene ends were 3 bases for V and 2 bases for J; bases not matched to a gene: 3. The CDR3 runs to 15 residues. Germline V gives CDR1 SQVTM, CDR2 ANQGSEA. The CDR3 DNA sequence: TGCAGCGTTGACCGACTAGCGGGGGGACAAGAGACCCAGTACTTC. Its translation is CSVDRLAGGQETQYF.

V usage is TRBV6-5 and J usage is TRBJ1-5; D not resolved. The CDR3 consists of 13 residues. The germline CDR1 and CDR2 sequences are MNHEY and SVGAGI. V was cut by 7 bases and J by 4 bases, with 11 bases left in between. CDR3 nucleotide sequence: TGTGCCAGCACCCCCGGGCCTAATCAGCCCCAGCATTTT. Translation: CASTPGPNQPQHF.

The V and J genes are TRBV5-5 and TRBJ1-2; D might be TRBD1 (6 bases). The germline CDR1 and CDR2 sequences are SGHKS and YYEKEE (reference sequence). Trimming took 4 bases from V and 4 from J, leaving 14 bases between them. This CDR3 spans 14 amino acids. The CDR3 DNA reads as TGTGCCAGCAGCGAGGCAGGGGTAGGCTATGGCTACACCTTC. This gives the protein CASSEAGVGYGYTF.

The CDR3 DNA reads as TGTGCCACCAGCAAAGAGAGGGAAGAGACCCAGTACTTC. It yields the protein CATSKEREETQYF. V gene TRBV15 combines with J gene TRBJ2-5; possible D gene TRBD2, 5 bases. Trimming took off 4 bases at V and 3 bases at J, with 9 bases between the two ends. The CDR3 has 13 residues. Per the germline V gene, CDR1 is LNHNV and CDR2 is YYDKDF (reference sequence).

The chain uses TRBV7-2 and TRBJ2-7; possibly TRBD1 or TRBD2 for D (5 bases each). CDR3 length equals 15 residues. Trimming removed 1 base from V and 2 bases from J, with 12 bases in between. Germline V gene data show CDR1 as SGHTA and CDR2 as FQGNSA. CDR3 region: CASSLEPGQPYEQYF. Here the CDR3 DNA reads TGTGCCAGCAGCTTAGAACCGGGGCAGCCCTACGAGCAGTACTTC.

The CDR3 protein is CASSGLAGGYNEQFF. The CDR3 DNA reads as TGTGCCAGCAGTGGACTAGCGGGTGGCTACAATGAGCAGTTCTTC. J is TRBJ2-1 and V is TRBV6-6, with 11 bases that match TRBD2. Trimming at V came to 5 bases and at J to 3 bases, leaving 3 bases not matched to a gene. CDR1 and CDR2 from the germline V gene are MNHNY and SVGAGI (reference sequence). The CDR3 has 15 amino acids.

The CDR3: CASSHLGNEKLFF. The CDR3 DNA reads as TGTGCCAGCAGCCACCTGGGGAATGAAAAACTGTTTTTT. The V gene is TRBV13, the J gene TRBJ1-4; D not resolved. This CDR3 spans 13 amino acids. V shed 5 bases and J shed 5 bases, with 9 bases lying between them. The germline V gene encodes CDR1 PRHDT and CDR2 FYEKMQ (reference sequence).

The chain has TRBV7-9 and TRBJ2-3; 8 nucleotides line up with TRBD1. CDR1 is SEHNR and CDR2 is FQNEAQ in the germline V gene (reference sequence). The trim removed 4 bases at V and 0 bases at J, leaving 9 bases unmatched. The CDR3 contains 17 residues. CDR3 coding DNA: TGTGCCAGCAGCTCGTCAGATGGACAGGGTAGCACAGATACGCAGTATTTT. Its translation is CASSSSDGQGSTDTQYF.

This sequence joins TRBV15 and TRBJ2-7; 9 nucleotides agree with TRBD1. This CDR3 is built from 16 residues. V lost 0 bases to trimming and J lost 4 bases; unmatched junction nucleotides: 7. Germline V gives CDR1 LNHNV, CDR2 YYDKDF (reference sequence). This CDR3 is CATSRDVRQGEYEQYV. The CDR3 nucleotides are TGTGCCACCAGCAGAGATGTGCGACAGGGGGAATACGAGCAGTACGTC.

Details on this clone: One junction end does not reproduce the germline sequence, and a read error may be involved. This chain joins TRBV29-1 and TRBJ2-3, with D tentatively TRBD2 (6 bases). The CDR3 extends over 14 amino acids. Germline V gene sequence: CDR1 SQVTM, CDR2 ANQGSEA. CDR3 sequence: CSVEEEGLGDTQYF. The CDR3 DNA reads TGCAGCGTCGAAGAGGAGGGGCTTGGAGATACGCAGTATTTT.

The V and J genes are TRBV4-3 and TRBJ1-2; D is unclear. This CDR3 contains 14 residues. V lost 0 bases and J lost 5, with 10 bases in between. CDR1 is LGHNA, CDR2 YSLEER, per germline. CDR3 nucleotide sequence: TGCGCCAGCAGCCAAGAAAGGACCGGGTATGGCTACACCTTC. Translated, it gives CASSQERTGYGYTF.

This chain joins TRBV9 and TRBJ2-7; 9 bases are shared with TRBD1. CDR3 size: 16 residues. The germline V gene has CDR1 SGDLS and CDR2 YYNGEE. Trimming at V came to 3 bases and at J to 3 bases, leaving 10 bases not matched to a gene. The CDR3 protein is CASSDGQGKAFYEQYF. The CDR3 DNA sequence: TGTGCCAGCAGCGACGGACAGGGGAAAGCCTTCTACGAGCAGTACTTC.

This clone is a singleton in its sample. The CDR3 sequence: CASSLVMVYHSPYNEQFF. The CDR3 region has the DNA TGTGCCAGCAGCTTAGTTATGGTTTACCACTCCCCCTACAATGAGCAGTTCTTC. The chain couples TRBV7-6 to TRBJ2-1; D gene ambiguous. With 1 base removed from V and 2 bases from J, the gap between germline ends came to 18 bases. The CDR3 spans 18 residues. Germline V gene data show CDR1 as SGHVS and CDR2 as FNYEAQ.

This clone is a singleton in its sample. V is TRBV27 and J is TRBJ1-2, with 9 bases that match TRBD1. The CDR3 has 14 amino acids. The germline V gene encodes CDR1 MNHEY and CDR2 SMNVEV (reference sequence). Trimming took 5 bases from V and 5 from J; bases not matched to a gene: 6. The DNA of the CDR3 is TGTGCCAGCAGTGAAGCCGGGACAGGGTATGGCTACACCTTC. Protein product: CASSEAGTGYGYTF.

V usage is TRBV4-1 and J usage is TRBJ2-7; TRBD2 might be the D (5 bases). The germline gives CDR1 MGHRA, CDR2 YSYEKL. Trimming took off 0 bases at V and 3 bases at J, with 15 bases between the two ends. The CDR3 extends over 16 amino acids. CDR3 DNA sequence: TGCGCCAGCAGCCAAGATCCCCTAGCAGCAATCTACGAGCAGTACTTC. Translation gives CASSQDPLAAIYEQYF.

V and J are TRBV28 and TRBJ2-3; 11 bases fit TRBD1. J was trimmed by 3 bases and V by 7 bases; bases with no gene match: 6. The CDR3 runs to 15 residues. Germline CDR1 is MDHEN and CDR2 is SYDVKM. The CDR3: CASTQRDRGTDTQYF. The DNA of the CDR3 is TGTGCCAGCACCCAAAGGGACAGGGGGACAGATACGCAGTATTTT. Full variable domain (missing parts from reference TRBV28 and TRBJ2-3): DVKVTQSSRYLVKRTGEKVFLECVQDMDHENMFWYRQDPGLGLRLIYFSYDVKMKEKGDIPEGYSVSREKKERFSLILESASTNQTSMYLCASTQRDRGTDTQYFGPGTRLTVL.

V gene TRBV19 combines with J gene TRBJ2-1; possible D gene TRBD2, 5 bases. Trimming took 3 bases from V and 2 from J, leaving 8 bases between them. This CDR3 is 14 amino acids long. Germline V gives CDR1 LNHDA, CDR2 SQIVND (reference sequence). The CDR3 loop is CASSIGVTYNEQFF. The CDR3 DNA sequence: TGTGCCAGTAGTATCGGGGTAACCTACAATGAGCAGTTCTTC.

This rearrangement joins TRBV6-6 to TRBJ1-5, with D uncertain. V lost 5 bases, J lost 3 bases, and 14 bases lay in between. The CDR3 covers 15 residues. Germline CDR1 MNHNY, CDR2 SVGAGI (reference sequence). CDR3 nucleotide sequence: TGTGCCAGCAGTCGAACATTTCACCTCAATCAGCCCCAGCATTTT. Encoded protein: CASSRTFHLNQPQHF.

This chain uses TRBV27 with TRBJ1-6; 7 bases line up with TRBD1. The CDR3 consists of 15 residues. The V and J ends lost 0 bases and 9 bases, in that order; junction bases with no gene match: 5. CDR1 MNHEY and CDR2 SMNVEV come from the germline V gene (reference sequence). The CDR3 nucleotides are TGTGCCAGCAGTTTATCGGCAGGGGGTACTTCACCCCTCCACTTT. Its translation: CASSLSAGGTSPLHF.

The chain uses TRBV4-3 and TRBJ1-1, with unresolved D. This CDR3 has 16 amino acids. CDR1 and CDR2 (germline): LGHNA, YSLEER. V lost 0 bases to trimming and J lost 1 base, with 12 bases between them. CDR3 loop: CASSQDFPQENTEAFF. The DNA for the CDR3 is TGCGCCAGCAGCCAAGATTTCCCCCAGGAGAACACTGAAGCTTTCTTT.

This clone has only a few counts. The gene calls are TRBV28 and TRBJ1-2; D might be TRBD1 (5 bases). Germline V gene lookup returns CDR1 MDHEN and CDR2 SYDVKM. Deletions cut 5 bases from V and 0 bases from J, with 10 bases between. The CDR3 runs to 14 residues. The CDR3 loop reads CASSMGLANYGYTF. The CDR3 DNA sequence: TGTGCCAGCAGTATGGGACTAGCTAACTATGGCTACACCTTC.

The rearrangement joins TRBV19 to TRBJ2-7, with TRBD1 matching 8 bases. CDR3 length: 16 residues. CDR1 and CDR2 from the germline V gene are LNHDA and SQIVND (reference sequence). Trimming cost V 1 base and J 5 bases; bases outside gene matches: 10. CDR3 sequence reads: CASSIVSQGARHEQYF. The CDR3 DNA follows: TGTGCCAGTAGTATAGTTTCGCAGGGGGCGCGTCACGAGCAGTACTTC.

The V gene is TRBV19, the J gene TRBJ2-2, with 7 bases lining up with TRBD2. V lost 11 bases to trimming and J lost 0 bases; unmatched junction nucleotides: 3. Germline assignment: CDR1 LNHDA and CDR2 SQIVND (reference sequence). There are 13 residues in the CDR3. The CDR3 sequence: CAVRGSNTGELFF. The CDR3 DNA reads as TGTGCCGTGCGGGGGTCGAACACCGGGGAGCTGTTTTTT.

V and J are TRBV9 and TRBJ2-3, with D uncertain. From germline, CDR1 is SGDLS and CDR2 YYNGEE. V lost 3 bases and J lost 5, with 13 bases in between. The CDR3 is 14 amino acids. CDR3 coding DNA: TGTGCCAGCAGCGCCGCCTTCCCAAGAGATACGCAGTATTTT. Translation gives CASSAAFPRDTQYF.

The rearrangement uses TRBV9 and TRBJ1-2; TRBD1 is a possible D gene (6 bases). This CDR3 is 14 amino acids long. V lost 4 bases to trimming and J lost 6 bases, with 16 bases between them. Germline loops: CDR1 SGDLS, CDR2 YYNGEE. The CDR3 sequence is CASSPNGGLDGYTF. Here the CDR3 DNA reads TGTGCCAGCAGCCCAAACGGGGGGCTCGATGGCTACACCTTC.

V and J are TRBV19 and TRBJ2-7; tentatively, D is TRBD1 (6 bases). Per the germline V gene, CDR1 is LNHDA and CDR2 is SQIVND (reference sequence). The CDR3 sequence is 15 residues long. Trimming pared 3 bases from V and 7 bases from J, leaving 19 bases between. The CDR3: CASSMEGQTSWEQYF. The DNA of the CDR3 is TGTGCCAGTAGTATGGAAGGACAGACCTCCTGGGAGCAGTACTTC. Filled out from reference TRBV19 and TRBJ2-7, the complete variable domain reads DGGITQSPKYLFRKEGQNVTLSCEQNLNHDAMYWYRQDPGQGLRLIYYSQIVNDFQKGDIAEGYSVSREKKESFPLTVTSAQKNPTAFYLCASSMEGQTSWEQYFGPGTRLTVT.

The gene calls are TRBV7-6 and TRBJ1-1; D gene ambiguous. Germline V gives CDR1 SGHVS, CDR2 FNYEAQ. The CDR3 consists of 13 residues. Trimming cost V 0 bases and J 6 bases, with 8 bases left between them. The CDR3 sequence is CASSLAAGAEAFF. The CDR3 nucleotides read TGTGCCAGCAGCTTAGCAGCCGGGGCTGAAGCTTTCTTT.